A single sample is the source of the 2 T cell receptor beta chains below, sequenced in a study of cytomegalovirus exposure and HLA in healthy donors. The PCR used 60 Vbeta and 13 Jbeta primers. Assay: immunoSEQ multiplex PCR; the TCRdb copy retains only in-frame clones and omits some. The sample holds fewer than 150,000 clones, about four fifths seen once. Sequencing input: PBMCs. The receptors stem from a man aged 35 to 55 in good health and CMV-seropositive.

This clone was detected only once. V is TRBV7-8 and J is TRBJ1-2, with D possibly matching TRBD1 (6 bases). The CDR3 is 13 residues long. V was pared by 6 bases and J by 3 bases, with 11 bases between. The germline V gene has CDR1 SGHVS and CDR2 FQNEAQ. Here the CDR3 reads CASSRGGDYGYTF. The CDR3, as DNA: TGTGCCAGCAGTAGGGGGGGGGACTATGGCTACACCTTC.

Written as DNA, the CDR3 is TGTGCCAGCAACGGGGGGGCGAATTATTACAATGAGCAGTTCTTC. As protein: CASNGGANYYNEQFF. V gene TRBV11-3 combines with J gene TRBJ2-1; 8 nucleotides line up with TRBD2. CDR3 length equals 15 residues. V shed 7 bases, J shed 4 bases, and the junction held 9 bases outside the gene matches. Germline V gene sequence: CDR1 SGHNT, CDR2 YENEEA.